This passage covers 24 T cell receptor beta chains from one sample sequenced in a study of blood T cell repertoires in COVID-19. Sequencing was performed with immunoSEQ multiplex PCR; in TCRdb, only in-frame clones are kept and a portion is missing. The sample shows almost 400,000 clones, roughly 90% of them seen only once. Source material: PBMCs or T cells enriched from blood (not recorded which). The receptors derive from a woman in her twenties or thirties who had recovered from COVID-19.

This chain joins TRBV30 and TRBJ2-5, with 8 bases that match TRBD1. There are 16 residues in the CDR3. Germline lookup yields CDR1 GTSNPN and CDR2 SVGIG (reference sequence). Trimming cost V 0 bases and J 5 bases; bases outside gene matches: 11. CDR3 sequence (DNA): TGTGCCTGGAGTGTACCTCGCGGGACAGGTGTGGAGACCCAGTACTTC. Its protein is CAWSVPRGTGVETQYF.

The V call is TRBV4-2, the J call TRBJ2-1, with D hard to call. This CDR3 spans 16 amino acids. The germline gives CDR1 LGHNA, CDR2 YNFKEQ. Trimming took 1 base from V and 2 from J, leaving 12 bases between them. CDR3 sequence reads: CASSQVSRGPYNEQFF. In DNA, the CDR3 is TGTGCCAGCAGCCAAGTTTCCCGCGGTCCCTACAATGAGCAGTTCTTC.

The rearrangement links TRBV25-1 to TRBJ1-2; 12 positions match TRBD1. V shed 1 base and J 0 bases; nucleotides not matched to a gene: 6. In germline, CDR1 is MGHDK, CDR2 SYGVNS. The CDR3 consists of 18 residues. The CDR3 here is CASSEWGQGAGPNYGYTF. DNA of the CDR3: TGTGCCAGCAGTGAATGGGGACAGGGGGCTGGCCCTAACTATGGCTACACCTTC.

The rearrangement uses TRBV11-2 and TRBJ2-1; D not resolved. The V gene's germline CDR1 is SGHAT and CDR2 FQNNGV. Trimming removed 1 base at V and 0 bases at J, with 16 bases between. This CDR3 is 18 amino acids long. Here the CDR3 DNA reads TGTGCCAGCAGCTTAGTTAGCACCGGGTCGCGCTCCTACAATGAGCAGTTCTTC. Amino acids: CASSLVSTGSRSYNEQFF.

The genes are TRBV19 and TRBJ1-2; 7 nucleotides agree with TRBD1. Germline assignment: CDR1 LNHDA and CDR2 SQIVND (reference sequence). With V trimmed by 4 bases and J by 8 bases, 7 bases remained unmatched. The CDR3 has 13 residues. The CDR3 protein is CASSSPGTEGYTF. The CDR3 DNA is TGTGCCAGTAGTAGTCCCGGGACAGAGGGCTACACCTTC.

The V call is TRBV3-1 (or the pseudogene TRBV3-2), the J call TRBJ1-4, with 7 bases that match TRBD1. The V gene's germline CDR1 is LGHDT and CDR2 YNNKEL (reference sequence). This CDR3 is 16 amino acids long. With V trimmed by 0 bases and J by 3 bases, 4 bases remained unmatched. CDR3: CASSQEGTVANEKLFF. The CDR3 region has the DNA TGTGCCAGCAGCCAAGAAGGGACAGTGGCTAATGAAAAACTGTTTTTT.

CDR3 bases: TGTGCCAGCAGCTCCGACGGGACACCGAACACTGAAGCTTTCTTT. This sequence encodes CASSSDGTPNTEAFF. V and J are TRBV7-9 and TRBJ1-1, with TRBD1 as a possible D gene (6 bases). The CDR3 extends over 15 amino acids. The germline CDR1 and CDR2 sequences are SEHNR and FQNEAQ (reference sequence). Trimming took 4 bases from V and 1 from J, leaving 13 bases between them.

The genes are TRBV5-1 and TRBJ2-2, with 8 bases lining up with TRBD1. Looked up from germline, CDR1 is SGHRS and CDR2 is YFSETQ. The junction had 7 bases not matched to a gene; V was cut back by 4 bases and J by 5 bases. CDR3 length equals 15 residues. This CDR3 reads CASSAWTGQTGELFF. CDR3 nucleotide sequence: TGCGCCAGCAGCGCGTGGACAGGGCAAACCGGGGAGCTGTTTTTT.

The chain joins TRBV18 to TRBJ1-2; 7 nucleotides agree with TRBD1. Germline CDR1 is KGHSH and CDR2 is LQKENI. This CDR3 comprises 16 residues. V lost 3 bases, J lost 4 bases, and 11 bases stayed unmatched. CDR3 in DNA: TGTGCCAGCTCACCCGCGGCCCTGGGACAGAGCTATGGCTACACCTTC. Encoded protein: CASSPAALGQSYGYTF.

This clone was seen a single time. This chain joins TRBV29-1 and TRBJ1-1, with TRBD1 matching over 8 bases. Germline CDR1 is SQVTM and CDR2 is ANQGSEA. J was trimmed by 1 base and V by 3 bases; bases with no gene match: 4. The CDR3 has 14 residues. CDR3 bases: TGCAGCGTTGACGTACAGGGGGGGAACACTGAAGCTTTCTTT. Residues: CSVDVQGGNTEAFF.

J is TRBJ2-6 and V is TRBV29-1; D is unresolved. There are 12 residues in the CDR3. V was pared by 7 bases and J by 1 base, with 5 bases between. The germline V gene encodes CDR1 SQVTM and CDR2 ANQGSEA. This CDR3 is CSAVSGANVLTF. The CDR3 coding sequence is TGCAGCGCCGTTTCTGGGGCCAACGTCCTGACTTTC.

With respect to this clone: The junction differs from germline at one of its ends, possibly a read error. The chain joins TRBV19 to TRBJ1-1; TRBD1 is a possible D gene (5 bases). Germline V gene data show CDR1 as LNHDA and CDR2 as SQIVND (reference sequence). CDR3 size: 12 residues. The CDR3 reads CASSKGRVIGPF. CDR3 nucleotides: TGTGCCAGTAGTAAGGGCAGGGTCATTGGACCCTTT.

V is TRBV6-2 or TRBV6-3 and J is TRBJ2-5; D gene uncertain. There are 14 residues in the CDR3. CDR1 is MNHEY, CDR2 SVGEGT, per germline. Trimming took 2 bases from V and 4 from J, leaving 11 bases between them. The CDR3 here is CASSYGPPAETQYF. The DNA for the CDR3 is TGTGCCAGCAGTTACGGGCCCCCGGCAGAGACCCAGTACTTC.

The chain has TRBV3-1 (or the pseudogene TRBV3-2) and TRBJ1-1; TRBD1 agrees at 7 bases. The CDR3 runs 16 residues. Germline-derived CDR1 and CDR2 are LGHDT and YNNKEL (reference sequence). V was clipped by 2 bases and J by 4 bases; unmatched bases: 10. In nucleotides, the CDR3 is TGTGCCAGCAGCCAACACCCCCGGGACAGAGGCACTGAAGCTTTCTTT. This codes for CASSQHPRDRGTEAFF.

The chain has TRBV11-2 and TRBJ2-7; possible D gene TRBD2, 5 bases. The germline V gene encodes CDR1 SGHAT and CDR2 FQNNGV. CDR3 length: 14 amino acids. The ends were cut back, 1 base at V and 5 bases at J, with 12 bases in the middle. The CDR3 bases are TGTGCCAGCAGCTTAGTCCCCCCCGGGAACGAGCAGTACTTC. Its translation: CASSLVPPGNEQYF.

This clone has more than one count but fewer than ten. The V call is TRBV5-6, the J call TRBJ2-2; 9 bases agree with TRBD1. The CDR3 covers 17 residues. Germline assignment: CDR1 SGHDT and CDR2 YYEEEE. Trimming removed 4 bases from V and 3 bases from J; junction bases left unmatched: 10. The CDR3: CASSPVPGQGYTGELFF. The CDR3 coding sequence is TGTGCCAGCAGCCCCGTCCCGGGACAGGGATACACCGGGGAGCTGTTTTTT.

V and J are TRBV28 and TRBJ1-1; D is undetermined. The CDR3 length is 15 residues. V was pared by 7 bases and J by 4 bases, with 19 bases between. Germline CDR1 MDHEN, CDR2 SYDVKM. The CDR3 protein is CASNSRAAASTEAFF. CDR3 bases: TGTGCCAGCAACTCAAGGGCAGCGGCAAGCACTGAAGCTTTCTTT.

This clone has just a few counts. V gene TRBV5-8 combines with J gene TRBJ1-2, with 10 bases matching TRBD1. This CDR3 has 14 residues. V lost 4 bases and J lost 2; bases outside the gene matches: 2. The germline CDR1 and CDR2 sequences are SGHTS and YDEGEE. The CDR3 DNA reads as TGTGCCAGCAGCGTGGGACAGGGGAACTATGGCTACACCTTC. Translated: CASSVGQGNYGYTF.

The chain carries TRBV15 and TRBJ2-7; 8 nucleotides match TRBD1. The CDR3 has 16 residues. CDR1 is LNHNV and CDR2 is YYDKDF in the germline V gene (reference sequence). V lost 3 bases and J lost 7; bases outside the gene matches: 14. CDR3: CATSSPRTGPQLEQYF. CDR3 nucleotides: TGTGCCACCAGCAGCCCTCGGACAGGGCCTCAGTTGGAGCAGTACTTC.

The chain recombines TRBV10-3 with TRBJ1-5; 8 positions match TRBD1. V lost 4 bases, J lost 0 bases, and 2 bases stayed unmatched. Germline V gene sequence: CDR1 ENHRY, CDR2 SYGVKD. The CDR3 covers 15 residues. This CDR3 reads CAISGGQASNQPQHF. The CDR3 nucleotides are TGTGCCATCAGTGGGGGACAGGCTAGCAATCAGCCCCAGCATTTT.

This clone was seen repeatedly, ten times or more. The chain couples TRBV2 to TRBJ2-1; TRBD2 matches at 7 bases. This CDR3 is built from 12 residues. J gave up 15 bases and V 1 base, and 6 bases lay outside the gene matches. Germline V gene lookup returns CDR1 SNHLY and CDR2 FYNNEI. For the CDR3, the DNA is TGTGCCAGCAGTGAAGAGGGAGGGTTAAGGTTCTTC. Translated: CASSEEGGLRFF. The full variable domain, in which reference TRBV2 and TRBJ2-1 provide the parts outside the CDR3, is EPEVTQTPSHQVTQMGQEVILRCVPISNHLYFYWYRQILGQKVEFLVSFYNNEISEKSEIFDDQFSVERPDGSNFTLKIRSTKLEDSAMYFCASSEEGGLRFFGPGTRLTVL.

This clone appeared once. The chain couples TRBV5-3 to TRBJ1-1; D perhaps matches TRBD1 (6 bases). TRBV5-3 is annotated as an ORF whose role is uncertain. This CDR3 has 16 residues. V lost 4 bases to trimming and J lost 5 bases, with 21 bases between them. CDR3 amino acids: CARSHSPQGWRTEAFF. For the CDR3, the DNA is TGTGCCAGAAGCCATAGCCCTCAGGGGTGGCGAACTGAAGCTTTCTTT.

The rearrangement uses TRBV18 and TRBJ2-5; 7 nucleotides match TRBD1. CDR1 KGHSH and CDR2 LQKENI come from the germline V gene. The CDR3 runs to 14 residues. V shed 6 bases, J shed 5 bases, and the junction held 9 bases outside the gene matches. CDR3 protein: CASSPLGQSETQYF. CDR3 coding DNA: TGTGCCAGCTCCCCGTTGGGACAGTCCGAGACCCAGTACTTC.

The genes are TRBV6-7 and TRBJ2-7; 8 positions match TRBD1. TRBV6-7 is identified as an open reading frame with a role that is uncertain. Trimming removed 1 base from V and 3 bases from J; junction bases left unmatched: 5. This CDR3 has 15 amino acids. CDR3: CASSYLGTGLYEQYF. DNA of the CDR3: TGTGCCAGCAGTTACTTAGGGACAGGACTCTACGAGCAGTACTTC.